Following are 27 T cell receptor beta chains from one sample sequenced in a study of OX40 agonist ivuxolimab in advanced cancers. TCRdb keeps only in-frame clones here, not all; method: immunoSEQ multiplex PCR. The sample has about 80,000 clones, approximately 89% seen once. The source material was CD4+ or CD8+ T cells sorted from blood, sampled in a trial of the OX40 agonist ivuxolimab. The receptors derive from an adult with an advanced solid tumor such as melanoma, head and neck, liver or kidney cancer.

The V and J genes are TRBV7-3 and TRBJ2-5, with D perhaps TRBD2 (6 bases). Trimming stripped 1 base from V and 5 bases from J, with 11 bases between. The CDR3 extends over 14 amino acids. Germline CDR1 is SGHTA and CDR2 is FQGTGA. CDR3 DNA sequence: TGTGCCAGCAGCTTAAGCGGGGAATGGGAGACCCAGTACTTC. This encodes CASSLSGEWETQYF.

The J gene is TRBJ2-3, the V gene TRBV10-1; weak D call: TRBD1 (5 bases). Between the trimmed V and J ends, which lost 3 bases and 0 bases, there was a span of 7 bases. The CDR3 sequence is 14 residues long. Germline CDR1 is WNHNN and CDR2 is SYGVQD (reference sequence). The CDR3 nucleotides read TGCGCCAGCAGTGACAGGGCTAGCACAGATACGCAGTATTTT. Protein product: CASSDRASTDTQYF.

The CDR3 reads CASSHRASTEAFF. CDR3 nucleotide sequence: TGTGCCAGTAGCCACCGGGCCTCCACTGAAGCTTTCTTT. The rearrangement joins TRBV19 to TRBJ1-1; D ambiguous. Germline V CDR1 and CDR2: LNHDA, SQIVND (reference sequence). This CDR3 region has 13 residues. V lost 6 bases to trimming and J lost 4 bases, with 12 bases between them. The whole variable domain, remainder taken from reference TRBV19 and TRBJ1-1, is DGGITQSPKYLFRKEGQNVTLSCEQNLNHDAMYWYRQDPGQGLRLIYYSQIVNDFQKGDIAEGYSVSREKKESFPLTVTSAQKNPTAFYLCASSHRASTEAFFGQGTRLTVV.

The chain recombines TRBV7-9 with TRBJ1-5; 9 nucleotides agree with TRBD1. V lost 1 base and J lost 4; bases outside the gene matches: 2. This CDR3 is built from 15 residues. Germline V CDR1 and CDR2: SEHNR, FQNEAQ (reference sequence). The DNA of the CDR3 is TGTGCCAGCAGCTTAGAAGGACAGGGGAATCAGCCCCAGCATTTT. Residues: CASSLEGQGNQPQHF.

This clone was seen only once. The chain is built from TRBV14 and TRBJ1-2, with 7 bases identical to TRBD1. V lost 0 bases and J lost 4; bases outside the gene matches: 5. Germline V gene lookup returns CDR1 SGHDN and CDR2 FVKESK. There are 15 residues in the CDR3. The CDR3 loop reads CASSQDQKGAYGYTF. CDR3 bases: TGTGCCAGCAGCCAAGATCAGAAGGGGGCCTATGGCTACACCTTC.

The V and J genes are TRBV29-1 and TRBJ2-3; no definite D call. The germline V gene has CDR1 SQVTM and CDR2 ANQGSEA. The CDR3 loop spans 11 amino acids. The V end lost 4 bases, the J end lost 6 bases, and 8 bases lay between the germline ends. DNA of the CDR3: TGCAGCGTTGCAAGAGTGGATACGCAGTATTTT. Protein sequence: CSVARVDTQYF.

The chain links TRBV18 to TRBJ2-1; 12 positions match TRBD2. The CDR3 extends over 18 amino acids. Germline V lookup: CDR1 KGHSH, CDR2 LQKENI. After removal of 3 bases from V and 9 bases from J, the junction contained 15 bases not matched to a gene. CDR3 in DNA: TGTGCCAGCTCACCCCGGGGAGGGCGACTAGCGGGAGCGGGTGAGCAGTTCTTC. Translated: CASSPRGGRLAGAGEQFF.

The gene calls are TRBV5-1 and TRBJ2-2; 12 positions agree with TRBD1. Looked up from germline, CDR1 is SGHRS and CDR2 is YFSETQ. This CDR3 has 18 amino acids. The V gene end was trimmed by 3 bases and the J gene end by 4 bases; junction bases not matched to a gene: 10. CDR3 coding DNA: TGCGCCAGCAGCTGGTACCGGGACAGGGGGCGAGGCACCGGGGAGCTGTTTTTT. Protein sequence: CASSWYRDRGRGTGELFF.

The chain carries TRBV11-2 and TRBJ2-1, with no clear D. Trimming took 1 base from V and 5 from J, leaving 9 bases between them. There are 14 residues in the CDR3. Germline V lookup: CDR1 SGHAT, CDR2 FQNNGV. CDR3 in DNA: TGTGCCAGCAGCTTAGTGGGTAGGAACAATGAGCAGTTCTTC. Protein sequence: CASSLVGRNNEQFF.

CDR3 DNA sequence: TGCGCCAGCAGCCTAGGACAGGGAGGGGTCACTGAAGCTTTCTTT. This sequence encodes CASSLGQGGVTEAFF. The J gene is TRBJ1-1, the V gene TRBV5-1; 8 positions agree with TRBD1. Germline V lookup: CDR1 SGHRS, CDR2 YFSETQ. The CDR3 extends over 15 amino acids. Trimming at V came to 4 bases and at J to 4 bases, leaving 9 bases not matched to a gene.

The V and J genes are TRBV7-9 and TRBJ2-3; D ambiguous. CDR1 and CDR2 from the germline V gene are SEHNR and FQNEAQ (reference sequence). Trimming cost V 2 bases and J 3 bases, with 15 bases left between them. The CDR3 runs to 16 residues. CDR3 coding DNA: TGTGCCAGCAGCTTACGCGATATCCTTAGGACAGATACGCAGTATTTT. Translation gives CASSLRDILRTDTQYF.

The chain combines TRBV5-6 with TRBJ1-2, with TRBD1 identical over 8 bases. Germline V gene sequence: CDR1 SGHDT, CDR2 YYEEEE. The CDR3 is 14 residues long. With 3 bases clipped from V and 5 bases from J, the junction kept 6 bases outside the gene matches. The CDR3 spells CASSSDRGNYGYTF. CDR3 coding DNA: TGTGCCAGCAGCTCCGACAGGGGTAATTATGGCTACACCTTC.

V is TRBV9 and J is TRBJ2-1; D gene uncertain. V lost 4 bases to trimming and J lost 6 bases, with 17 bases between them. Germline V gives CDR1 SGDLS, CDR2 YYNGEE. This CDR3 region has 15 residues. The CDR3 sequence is CASSIGNHFPNEQFF. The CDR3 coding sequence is TGTGCCAGCAGCATAGGGAATCACTTTCCCAATGAGCAGTTCTTC.

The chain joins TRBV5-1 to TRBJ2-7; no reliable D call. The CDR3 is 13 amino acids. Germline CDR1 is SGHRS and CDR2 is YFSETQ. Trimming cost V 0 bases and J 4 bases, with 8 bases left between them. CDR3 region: CASSLARSYEQYF. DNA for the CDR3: TGCGCCAGCAGCTTGGCTCGGAGTTACGAGCAGTACTTC.

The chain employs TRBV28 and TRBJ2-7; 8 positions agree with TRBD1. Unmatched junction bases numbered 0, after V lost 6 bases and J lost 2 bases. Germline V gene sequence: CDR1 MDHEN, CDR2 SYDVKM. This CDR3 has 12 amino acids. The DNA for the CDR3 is TGTGCCAGCAGGGGACAGGCCTACGAGCAGTACTTC. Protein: CASRGQAYEQYF.

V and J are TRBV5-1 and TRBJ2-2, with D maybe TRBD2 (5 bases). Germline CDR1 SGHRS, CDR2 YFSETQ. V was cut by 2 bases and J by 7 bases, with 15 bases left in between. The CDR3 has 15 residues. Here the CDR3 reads CASSLASRKGGELFF. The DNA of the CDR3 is TGCGCCAGCAGCTTAGCTAGCCGGAAGGGCGGGGAGCTGTTTTTT.

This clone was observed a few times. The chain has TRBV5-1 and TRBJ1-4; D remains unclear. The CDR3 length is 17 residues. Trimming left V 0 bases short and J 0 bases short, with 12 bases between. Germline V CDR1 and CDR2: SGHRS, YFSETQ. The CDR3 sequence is CASSLVPATTTNEKLFF. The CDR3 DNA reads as TGCGCCAGCAGCTTGGTTCCAGCAACCACAACTAATGAAAAACTGTTTTTT.

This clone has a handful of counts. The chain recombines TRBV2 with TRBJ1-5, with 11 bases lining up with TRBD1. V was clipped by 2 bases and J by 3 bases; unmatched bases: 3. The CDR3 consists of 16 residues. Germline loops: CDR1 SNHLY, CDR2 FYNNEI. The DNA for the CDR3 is TGTGCCAGCAGTGAATTGGGACAGGGGGTCAATCAGCCCCAGCATTTT. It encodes CASSELGQGVNQPQHF.

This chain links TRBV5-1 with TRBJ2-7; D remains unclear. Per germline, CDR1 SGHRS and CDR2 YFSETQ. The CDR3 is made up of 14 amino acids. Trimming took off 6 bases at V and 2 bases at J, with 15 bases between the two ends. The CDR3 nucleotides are TGCGCCAGCAATACCGGGTCCCGGCCCTACGAGCAGTACTTC. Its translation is CASNTGSRPYEQYF.

This CDR3 reads CASSEGGAGREKLFF. In DNA, the CDR3 is TGCGCCAGCAGCGAGGGGGGTGCAGGGCGGGAAAAACTGTTTTTT. The V gene is TRBV4-1, the J gene TRBJ1-4; TRBD1 is a possible D gene (6 bases). The V gene lost 5 bases and the J gene lost 8 bases, with 18 bases spanning the gap. The CDR3 length is 15 residues. Per germline, CDR1 MGHRA and CDR2 YSYEKL.

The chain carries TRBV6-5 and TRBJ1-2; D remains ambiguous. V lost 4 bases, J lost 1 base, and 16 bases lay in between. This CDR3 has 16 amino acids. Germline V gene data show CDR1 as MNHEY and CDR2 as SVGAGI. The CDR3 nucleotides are TGTGCCAGCAGTTTCGGACCTCAACCGAGTAACTATGGCTACACCTTC. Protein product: CASSFGPQPSNYGYTF.

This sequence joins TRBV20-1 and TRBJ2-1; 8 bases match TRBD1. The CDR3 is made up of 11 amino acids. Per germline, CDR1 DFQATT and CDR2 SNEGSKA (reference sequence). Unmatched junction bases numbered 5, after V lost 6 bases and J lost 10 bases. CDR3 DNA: TGCAGTGCAAACAGGGGGGTCGAGCAGTTCTTC. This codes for CSANRGVEQFF.

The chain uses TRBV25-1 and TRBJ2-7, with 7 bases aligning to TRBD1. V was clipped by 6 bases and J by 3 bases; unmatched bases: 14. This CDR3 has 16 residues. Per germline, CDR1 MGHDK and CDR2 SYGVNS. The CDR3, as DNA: TGTGCCAGCAGCCCCGACAGGGTAAGAAGGGGCTACGAGCAGTACTTC. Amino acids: CASSPDRVRRGYEQYF.

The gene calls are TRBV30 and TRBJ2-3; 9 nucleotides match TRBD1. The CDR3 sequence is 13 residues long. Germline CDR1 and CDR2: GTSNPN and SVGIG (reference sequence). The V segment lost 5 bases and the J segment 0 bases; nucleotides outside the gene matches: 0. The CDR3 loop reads CAWGTGSTDTQYF. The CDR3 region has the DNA TGTGCCTGGGGGACAGGGAGCACAGATACGCAGTATTTT.

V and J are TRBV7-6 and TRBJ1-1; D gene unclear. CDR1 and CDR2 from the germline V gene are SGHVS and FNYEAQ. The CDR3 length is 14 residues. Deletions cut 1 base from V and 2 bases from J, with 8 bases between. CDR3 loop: CASSLGPINTEAFF. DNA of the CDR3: TGTGCCAGCAGCTTAGGCCCTATAAACACTGAAGCTTTCTTT.

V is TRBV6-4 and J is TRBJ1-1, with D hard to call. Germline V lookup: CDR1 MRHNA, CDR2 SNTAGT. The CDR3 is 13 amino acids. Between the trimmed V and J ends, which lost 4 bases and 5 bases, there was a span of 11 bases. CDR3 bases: TGTGCCAGCAGTGTGGAATCGAGGACTGAAGCTTTCTTT. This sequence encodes CASSVESRTEAFF.

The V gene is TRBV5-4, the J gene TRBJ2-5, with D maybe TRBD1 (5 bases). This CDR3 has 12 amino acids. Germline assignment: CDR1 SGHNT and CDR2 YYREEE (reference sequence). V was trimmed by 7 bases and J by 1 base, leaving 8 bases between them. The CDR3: CASSRVQETQYF. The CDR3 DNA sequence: TGTGCCAGCTCCAGGGTCCAAGAGACCCAGTACTTC.